The T cell receptor (beta chain) under discussion was sequenced for a study of T cell clonality in common variable immunodeficiency. Study outcomes and limitations: Compared with healthy controls, CVID subjects showed increased TCRbeta clonality, mostly in about a third.

Both groups were predominantly of Caucasian heritage. Sequencing used immunoSEQ multiplex PCR; TCRdb keeps in-frame clones, though not all of them. The sample was found to contain tens of thousands of clones, and every one recurs. This clone has a handful of counts. No antigen is known for it. Coverage ceases 3 residues before the CDR3 finishes, and the germline J gene fills in the end. This CDR3 is built from 15 residues. Looked up from germline, CDR1 is SNHLY and CDR2 is FYNNEI. The chain links TRBV2 to TRBJ2-3; 12 bases match TRBD1. This TCR derives from a person between 18 and 75 years old in good health. The sequenced sample consisted of peripheral blood mononuclear cells. The CDR3 here is CASRGQGAENQPQYF. Incomplete CDR3 DNA: TGTGCCAGCAGGGGACAGGGGGCAGAGAATCAGCCG. Drawing the rest from reference TRBV2 and TRBJ2-3, the complete variable domain is EPEVTQTPSHQVTQMGQEVILRCVPISNHLYFYWYRQILGQKVEFLVSFYNNEISEKSEIFDDQFSVERPDGSNFTLKIRSTKLEDSAMYFCASRGQGAENQPQYFGPGTRLTVL.